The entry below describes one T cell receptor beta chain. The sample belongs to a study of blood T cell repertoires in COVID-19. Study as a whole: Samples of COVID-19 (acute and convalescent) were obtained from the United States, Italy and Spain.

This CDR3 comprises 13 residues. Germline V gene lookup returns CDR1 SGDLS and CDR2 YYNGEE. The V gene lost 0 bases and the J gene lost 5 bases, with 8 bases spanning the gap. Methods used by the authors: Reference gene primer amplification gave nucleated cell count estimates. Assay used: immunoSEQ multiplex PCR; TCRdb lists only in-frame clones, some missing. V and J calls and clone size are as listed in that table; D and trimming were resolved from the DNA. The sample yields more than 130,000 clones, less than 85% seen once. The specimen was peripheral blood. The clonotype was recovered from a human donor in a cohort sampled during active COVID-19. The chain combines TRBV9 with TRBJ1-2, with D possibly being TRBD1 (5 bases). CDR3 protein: CASSVVTGYGYTF. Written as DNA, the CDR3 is TGTGCCAGCAGCGTAGTAACAGGATATGGCTACACCTTC.